The next 9 T cell receptor beta chains were all read from a single sample in a study of response to subunit inactivated influenza vaccine. TCRdb processed the RT-PCR reads anew with MiXCR; each CDR3 protein has one entry. The sample comprises under 550,000 distinct CDR3 sequences, approximately 7.7% of which are singletons, and over 10% rests with the top ten. The sequenced sample was PBMCs from blood, obtained less than 30 months after vaccination. The receptors stem from a man aged 50-75 years who received an inactivated influenza vaccine.

This clonotype was recorded at least ten times. This chain connects TRBV7-9 to TRBJ2-1, with D tentatively TRBD2 (6 bases). CDR3 length: 14 residues. Germline CDR1 SEHNR, CDR2 FQNEAQ (reference sequence). Trimming left V 4 bases short and J 2 bases short, with 9 bases between. CDR3 nucleotides: TGTGCCAGCAGCTCGGGACTCCCCTACAATGAGCAGTTCTTC. As protein: CASSSGLPYNEQFF.

J is TRBJ2-2 and V is TRBV10-3; 7 bases map to TRBD1. V gave up 10 bases and J gave up 5 bases; unmatched junction bases: 4. The CDR3 runs 12 residues. In germline, CDR1 is ENHRY, CDR2 SYGVKD. DNA for the CDR3: TGTGCCACTACAGGGGTAACCGGGGAGCTGTTTTTT. As protein: CATTGVTGELFF.

This clonotype was found many times. This chain uses TRBV29-1 with TRBJ2-3; unclear D gene. The CDR3 contains 12 residues. V was clipped by 0 bases and J by 2 bases, with 3 bases between them. Germline CDR1 and CDR2: SQVTM and ANQGSEA. CDR3 coding DNA: TGCAGCGTTGAAGAATCCACAGATACGCAGTATTTT. It codes for CSVEESTDTQYF.

This clonotype was seen at least ten times. The chain couples TRBV4-3 to TRBJ2-7; D unresolved. The CDR3 spans 15 residues. V shed 0 bases and J shed 5 bases, with 14 bases lying between them. CDR1 LGHNA and CDR2 YSLEER come from the germline V gene. The CDR3 nucleotides read TGCGCCAGCAGCCAAGAATGGGTGCGTTCCCACGAGCAGTACTTC. Protein sequence: CASSQEWVRSHEQYF.

This clonotype was observed many times. The V gene is TRBV11-2, the J gene TRBJ1-3, with D maybe TRBD1 (5 bases). Trimming cost V 4 bases and J 8 bases, with 12 bases left between them. The CDR3 is 13 amino acids. The germline CDR1 and CDR2 sequences are SGHAT and FQNNGV. CDR3 bases: TGTGCCAGCAGCTCAGGGAAGGGGCACACCATATATTTT. This gives the protein CASSSGKGHTIYF.

This clonotype was seen ten or more times. The rearrangement uses TRBV12-5 and TRBJ1-2; no definite D call. The CDR3 runs 13 residues. Trimming cost V 4 bases and J 4 bases, with 10 bases left between them. Germline assignment: CDR1 LGHNT and CDR2 FRNRAP. CDR3 region: CASGYELTYGYTF. The CDR3 nucleotides read TGTGCTAGTGGTTACGAGTTGACCTATGGCTACACCTTC.

Ten or more counts support this clonotype. J is TRBJ2-6 and V is TRBV4-2; D unclear. The CDR3 is 17 amino acids. Germline CDR1 and CDR2: LGHNA and YNFKEQ. The germline V and J ends were trimmed by 0 bases and 0 bases, with 9 bases remaining between them. The CDR3 DNA sequence: TGTGCCAGCAGCCAAGAGGAGCTCTACTCTGGGGCCAACGTCCTGACTTTC. Translation gives CASSQEELYSGANVLTF.

The rearrangement uses TRBV10-3 and TRBJ1-2, with D unresolved. CDR1 ENHRY and CDR2 SYGVKD come from the germline V gene. This CDR3 has 12 amino acids. Trimming stripped 10 bases from V and 0 bases from J, with 9 bases between. The CDR3 coding sequence is TGTGCCACGACGGAGTCTAACTATGGCTACACCTTC. Encoded protein: CATTESNYGYTF.

With regard to this clonotype: Being one base from a much bigger clone, this may be a read error. The rearrangement links TRBV3-1 to TRBJ2-5; D gene ambiguous. Germline CDR1 reads LGHDT; CDR2 reads YNNKEL (reference sequence). This CDR3 region has 12 residues. The CDR3 region is CASSQDQETQDF. CDR3 DNA sequence: TGTGCCAGCAGCCAAGACCAAGAGACCCAGGACTTC.